These T cell receptor beta chains were read from a single sample in a study of regulatory T cells in long-lasting Graves disease. MiXCR was run by TCRdb on the multiplex PCR reads, yielding one entry per CDR3 protein. The table shows about 660,000 distinct CDR3 sequences, with about 30% occurring only once. This sample comprised peripheral blood mononuclear cells (PBMCs), obtained when the disease was refractory, from a patient treated with antithyroid drugs. Every receptor here comes from a female donor with Graves disease. CDR3s include the opening cysteine and the closing phenylalanine or tryptophan.

v_gene	j_gene	CDR3aa
TRBV27	TRBJ1-1	CASSLWGRSIEAFF
TRBV6-1	TRBJ1-2	CASTRTDYGYTF
TRBV7-9	TRBJ2-2	CASILSGSPWTGELFF
TRBV12-5	TRBJ2-7	CASGLHGGIAHEQYF
TRBV5-4	TRBJ1-2	CANSLEGTGTYGYTF
TRBV7-9	TRBJ1-4	CASSLVPPWDEKLFF
TRBV29-1	TRBJ1-2	CSVPGQHGYTF
TRBV3-1	TRBJ1-2	CASTSEGTYGYTF
TRBV15	TRBJ2-3	CATSREVTSTDTQYF
TRBV12-3/TRBV12-4	TRBJ1-2	CASSPDRLPRYGEGYTF
TRBV6-5	TRBJ1-2	CASSYTGTLGGYTF
TRBV5-1	TRBJ1-2	CASSFPGQGIGYTF
TRBV20-1	TRBJ1-2	CSASPGGGYGYTF
TRBV4-1	TRBJ2-5	CASSPIRLQETQYF
TRBV18	TRBJ2-5	CASSGGGRGRETQYF
TRBV4-1	TRBJ1-1	CASRPGGDRARTEAFF
TRBV20-1	TRBJ2-4	CSARTGLALAKNIQYF
TRBV15	TRBJ1-1	CATSRLGQGMYTEAFF
TRBV11-3	TRBJ2-4	CASSLSGLPENIQYF
TRBV2	TRBJ2-5	CARRQETQYF
TRBV12-3/TRBV12-4	TRBJ2-7	CASSFGAMPYEQYF
TRBV2	TRBJ1-2	CASTSPVNYGYTF
TRBV29-1	TRBJ2-5	CSVEIVEGETQYF
TRBV7-2	TRBJ1-2	CASRVFSGQVVDYTF
TRBV27	TRBJ1-1	CASSLPGYTEAFF
TRBV6-2/TRBV6-3	TRBJ2-2	CASSYSMRTVSTNTGELFF
TRBV20-1	TRBJ2-4	CSASRLAGARLAKNIQYF
TRBV5-1	TRBJ2-2	CASSATGPGELFF
TRBV11-2	TRBJ1-4	CASSLQGWEKLFF
TRBV28	TRBJ1-5	CASIPEDTVGIWPQHF
TRBV18	TRBJ2-1	CASSPRVGQSSYNEQFF
TRBV6-1	TRBJ2-7	CAGSRGPGEQYF
TRBV6-1	TRBJ1-5	CASRQNRGNQPQHF
TRBV7-3	TRBJ2-3	CASSLEGRSSGTDTQYF
TRBV19	TRBJ1-2	CASSYDREDYGYTF
TRBV19	TRBJ2-7	CASQGAGYEQYF
TRBV7-2	TRBJ1-2	CASSYAGGLVDYGYTF
TRBV6-1	TRBJ1-4	CASKGYEKLFF
TRBV12-3/TRBV12-4	TRBJ1-2	CASRLLGDGYTF
TRBV29-1	-	CSVEVGTGRDEQYF
TRBV12-3/TRBV12-4	TRBJ1-2	CASRTGGLNGYTF
TRBV6-1	TRBJ2-7	CASGGRDRVYEQYF
TRBV11-2	TRBJ2-2	CASSLAGRNGELFF